This TCR beta chain was sequenced in a study of OX40 agonist ivuxolimab in advanced cancers. The wider study: The study treated patients with ivuxolimab, an agonistic anti-OX40 (CD134) antibody. Two cutaneous melanoma patients and one hepatocellular carcinoma patient, three in all, had partial responses. Overall study results and limits: Relatively little clonal expansion, among the lowest observed, appeared in partial responders at 0.1-3.0 mg/kg.

Only in-frame clones appear in the TCRdb table, and some are missing; sequencing was by immunoSEQ multiplex PCR. The data contain 110,000 or so clones, about 91% of them seen just once; the ten biggest clones take up over 0.6%. From germline, CDR1 is SGHDT and CDR2 YYEEEE. V trimming: 4 bases; J trimming: 5 bases; junction bases outside the gene matches: 9. This CDR3 comprises 16 residues. In regard to this clone: Its antigen is undetermined.

Here the sequenced sample was CD4+ or CD8+ T cells sorted from blood, taken in a trial of the OX40 agonist ivuxolimab. The J gene is TRBJ1-4, the V gene TRBV5-6; the match to TRBD1 covers 9 bases. This sequence originates from an adult with an advanced solid tumor such as melanoma, head and neck, liver or kidney cancer. CDR3 sequence (DNA): TGTGCCAGCAGCCCCCGGGGACAGGGTAGGAATGAAAAACTGTTTTTT. Translating gives CASSPRGQGRNEKLFF. Drawing the rest from reference TRBV5-6 and TRBJ1-4, the complete variable domain is DAGVTQSPTHLIKTRGQQVTLRCSPKSGHDTVSWYQQALGQGPQFIFQYYEEEERQRGNFPDRFSGHQFPNYSSELNVNALLLGDSALYLCASSPRGQGRNEKLFFGSGTQLSVL.